This T cell receptor beta chain comes out of a study of CD8 T cells in Susac syndrome. cDNA came from about 0.5 to 1 ug RNA primed by random hexamers. Multiplex PCR with immunoSEQ amplified the TCR beta CDR3 across 54 Vbeta and 13 Jbeta. TCRdb called the immunoSEQ multiplex PCR reads again in MiXCR, with one record for every CDR3 protein. The sample lists around 70,000 distinct CDR3 sequences, approximately 94% occurring once. TEMRA cells were FACS-enriched and CD8+ and CD4+ T cells negatively isolated. Germline V gives CDR1 MNHEY, CDR2 SMNVEV (reference sequence). The CDR3 has 15 amino acids. J gave up 0 bases and V 6 bases, and 7 bases lay outside the gene matches.

Sequenced material: CD8+ T cells from PBMCs. This chain uses TRBV27 with TRBJ1-2; 7 positions agree with TRBD1. This sequence was found in a human donor with multiple sclerosis. The CDR3 sequence: CASSPTGAPNYGYTF. The CDR3 nucleotides are TGTGCCAGCAGCCCAACAGGGGCTCCTAACTATGGCTACACCTTC.